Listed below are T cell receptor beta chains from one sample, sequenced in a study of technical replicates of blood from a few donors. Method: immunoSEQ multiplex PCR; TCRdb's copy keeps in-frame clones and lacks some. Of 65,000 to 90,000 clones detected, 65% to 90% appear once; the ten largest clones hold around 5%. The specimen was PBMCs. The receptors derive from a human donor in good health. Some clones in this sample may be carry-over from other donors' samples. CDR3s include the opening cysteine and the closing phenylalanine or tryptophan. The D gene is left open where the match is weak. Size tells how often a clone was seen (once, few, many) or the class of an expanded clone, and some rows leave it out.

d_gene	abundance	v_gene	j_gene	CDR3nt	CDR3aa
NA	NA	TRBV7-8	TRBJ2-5	TGTGCCAGCAGCTTATGGGGGGTTAAGGAGACCCAGTACTTC	CASSLWGVKETQYF
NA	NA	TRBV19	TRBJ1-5	TGTGCCAGTAGTATAGGTCAGTTCAATCAGCCCCAGCATTTT	CASSIGQFNQPQHF
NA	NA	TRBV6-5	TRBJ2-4	TGTGCCAGCAGTTACTCGGGAGTAGCCAAAAACATTCAGTACTTC	CASSYSGVAKNIQYF
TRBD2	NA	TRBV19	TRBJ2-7	TGTGCCAGTAGTATAACACTAGCGGTAACTACCTACGAGCAGTACTTC	CASSITLAVTTYEQYF
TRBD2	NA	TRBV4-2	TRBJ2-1	TGTGCCAGCAGCCCACAAGCGGGAGTGGCCTACAATGAGCAGTTCTTC	CASSPQAGVAYNEQFF
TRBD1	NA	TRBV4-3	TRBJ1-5	TGCGCCAGCAGCCAAGAAACAGGGGGTCAGCCCCAGCATTTT	CASSQETGGQPQHF
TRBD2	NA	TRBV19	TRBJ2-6	TGTGCCAGTAGTCTGGGAGGGTCTGGGGCCAACGTCCTGACTTTC	CASSLGGSGANVLTF
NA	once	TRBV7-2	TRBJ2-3	TGTGCCAGCAGCTTAAGGAGGGCGGCTAGCACAGATACGCAGTATTTT	CASSLRRAASTDTQYF
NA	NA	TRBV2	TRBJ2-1	TGTGCCAGCAGCGCCGGACAGAAGGACAATGAGCAGTTCTTC	CASSAGQKDNEQFF
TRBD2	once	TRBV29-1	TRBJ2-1	TGCAGCGTTTTGGGTAGCGGGTACAATGAGCAGTTCTTC	CSVLGSGYNEQFF
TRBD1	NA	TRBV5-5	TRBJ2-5	TGTGCCAGCAGCTCGACAGGGGGCTTGGAGACCCAGTACTTC	CASSSTGGLETQYF
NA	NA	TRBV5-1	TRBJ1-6	TGCGCCAGCAGCTTGGAGGGGGCCTATAATTCACCCCTCCACTTT	CASSLEGAYNSPLHF
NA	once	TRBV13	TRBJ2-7	TGTGCCAGCAGCGAGGGGGTCTACGAGCAGTACTTC	CASSEGVYEQYF
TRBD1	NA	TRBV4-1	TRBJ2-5	TGCGCCAGCAGCCAAGAAAGGGCAGGGGGACAGACCCAGTACTTC	CASSQERAGGQTQYF
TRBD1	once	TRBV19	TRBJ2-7	TGTGCCAGTAGTATAGCAGGAGGTGGGACAGGGATCTCCTACGAGCAGTACTTC	CASSIAGGGTGISYEQYF
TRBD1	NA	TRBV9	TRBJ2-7	TGTGCCAGCAGCGTATCCGGACAGGGGGTGAACGAGCAGTACTTC	CASSVSGQGVNEQYF
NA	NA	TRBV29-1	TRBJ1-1	TGCAGCGCCGCAGGGACTGAAGCTTTCTTT	CSAAGTEAFF
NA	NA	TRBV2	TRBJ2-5	TGTGCCAGCTCCACGGTACAAGAGACCCAGTACTTC	CASSTVQETQYF
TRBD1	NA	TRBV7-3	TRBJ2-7	TGTGCCAGCAGCCCCGCAGGGGGCCCCTACGAGCAGTACTTC	CASSPAGGPYEQYF
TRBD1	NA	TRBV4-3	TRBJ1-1	TGCGCCAGCAGCCAAGCCCCGGGACAGGGGAACACTGAAGCTTTCTTT	CASSQAPGQGNTEAFF
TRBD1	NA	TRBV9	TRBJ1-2	TGTGCCAGCAGCCTACAGGGGGCGGTTGGCTACACCTTC	CASSLQGAVGYTF
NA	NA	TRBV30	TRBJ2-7	TGTGCCTGGCAGGGATCGACTCGCGAGCAGTACTTC	CAWQGSTREQYF
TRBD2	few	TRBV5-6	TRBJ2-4	TGTGCCAGCAGCTCCCTTCTAGCGGGGACTGCCATTCAGTACTTC	CASSSLLAGTAIQYF
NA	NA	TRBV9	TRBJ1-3	TGTGCCAGCAAAGCAGGGACTGGAAACACCATATATTTT	CASKAGTGNTIYF
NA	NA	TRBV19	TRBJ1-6	TGTGCCAGTAGTAGCACAGGGTTCGGTTCACCCCTCCACTTT	CASSSTGFGSPLHF
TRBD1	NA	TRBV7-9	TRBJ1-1	TGTGCCAGCAGCTCGGGGACAGGCCTGAACACTGAAGCTTTCTTT	CASSSGTGLNTEAFF
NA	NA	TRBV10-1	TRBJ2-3	TGCGCCAGCAGTGATCGGAGCGCCCACATAACAGATACGCAGTATTTT	CASSDRSAHITDTQYF
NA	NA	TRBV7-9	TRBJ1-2	TGTGCCAGCAGCAAAACCACCGGGACATCAGTCGGCTACACCTTC	CASSKTTGTSVGYTF
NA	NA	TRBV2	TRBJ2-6	TGTGCCAGCAGGCGGGCGTCTGGGGCCAACGTCCTGACTTTC	CASRRASGANVLTF
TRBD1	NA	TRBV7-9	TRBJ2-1	TGTGCCAGCAGCTTAGTAGTTAGGGGGACAGGGACGAATAATGAGCAGTTCTTC	CASSLVVRGTGTNNEQFF
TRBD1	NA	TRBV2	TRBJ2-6	TGTGCCAGCAGGGGGGGGACAGGGGCTGGGGCCAACGTCCTGACTTTC	CASRGGTGAGANVLTF
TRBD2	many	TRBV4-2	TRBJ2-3	TGTGCCAGCAGCCAGGAAGTAGCGGGAGGGACAGATACGCAGTATTTT	CASSQEVAGGTDTQYF
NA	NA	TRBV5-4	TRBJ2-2	TGTGCCAGCGGGGGCTCCCCTCACACCGGGGAGCTGTTTTTT	CASGGSPHTGELFF
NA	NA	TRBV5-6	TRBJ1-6	TGTGCCAGCAGCTTGGGTTCAGGGTTCGGTAATTCACCCCTCCACTTT	CASSLGSGFGNSPLHF
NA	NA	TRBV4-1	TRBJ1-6	TGCGCCAGCAGCCAGGCAGGGAATTCACCCCTCCACTTT	CASSQAGNSPLHF
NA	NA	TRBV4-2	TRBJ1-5	TGTGCCAGCAGCTCCTCAGGGATCGGCCAGCCCCAGCATTTT	CASSSSGIGQPQHF
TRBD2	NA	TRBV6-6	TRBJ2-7	TGTGCCAGCAGTCCCGGGACTAGCGTCTACGAGCAGTACTTC	CASSPGTSVYEQYF
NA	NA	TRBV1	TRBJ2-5	TGCACCAGCAGCCAAGAGGTCCTAGCGGGGGGCAGGGTTAAAGAGACCCAGTACTTC	CTSSQEVLAGGRVKETQYF
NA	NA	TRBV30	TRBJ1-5	TGTGCCTGGAGTGTAGCGCCCCAGGGACAGCCCCAGCATTTT	CAWSVAPQGQPQHF
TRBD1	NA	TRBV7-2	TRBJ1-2	TGTGCCAGCAGCTCATACACAGGGGGAGGAGATGGCTACACCTTC	CASSSYTGGGDGYTF
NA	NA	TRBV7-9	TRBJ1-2	TGTGCCAGCAGCTTAGGCGGAGGACGTGGCTACACCTTC	CASSLGGGRGYTF
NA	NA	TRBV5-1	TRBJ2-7	TGCGCCAGCAGCTTGGCCGGGACAAGCTCCTACGAGCAGTACTTC	CASSLAGTSSYEQYF
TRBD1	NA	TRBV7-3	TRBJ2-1	TGTGCCAGCAGCAGACAGGGGGACAATGAGCAGTTCTTC	CASSRQGDNEQFF
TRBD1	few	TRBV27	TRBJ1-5	TGTGCCACCAAGGGACAGGGCGATAGCAATCAGCCCCAGCATTTT	CATKGQGDSNQPQHF
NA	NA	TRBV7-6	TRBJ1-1	TGTGCCAGCAGCCAGGATGAAGGCACTGAAGCTTTCTTT	CASSQDEGTEAFF
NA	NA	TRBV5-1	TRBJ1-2	TGCGCCAGCAGCTTGGACGGGACCGGGAGCGTTCACACCTTC	CASSLDGTGSVHTF
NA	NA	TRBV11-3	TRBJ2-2	TGTGCCAGCAGCTCGTACCGACAGGCGAACACCGGGGAGCTGTTTTTT	CASSSYRQANTGELFF
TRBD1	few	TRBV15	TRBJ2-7	TGTGCCACCAGCAGAGAAATAGGGACAGCACCCTACGAGCAGTACTTC	CATSREIGTAPYEQYF
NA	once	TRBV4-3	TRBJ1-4	TGCGCCAGCAGCAAAGGACACCACCATGAAAAACTGTTTTTT	CASSKGHHHEKLFF
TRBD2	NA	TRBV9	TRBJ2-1	TGTGCCAGCAGCGGAACGTCTAGCGGGAGTTCCTACAATGAGCAGTTCTTC	CASSGTSSGSSYNEQFF
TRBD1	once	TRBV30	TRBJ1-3	TGTGCCTGGAAGGGCCGGGACAGAACTTTTGGAAACACCATATATTTT	CAWKGRDRTFGNTIYF
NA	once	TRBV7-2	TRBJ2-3	TGTGCCAGCAGCTTTAGCGGAAACGGGGTTACAGATACGCAGTATTTT	CASSFSGNGVTDTQYF
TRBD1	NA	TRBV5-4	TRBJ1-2	TGTGCCAGCAGCAGCGGACAGGGGATTATCTATGGCTACACCTTC	CASSSGQGIIYGYTF
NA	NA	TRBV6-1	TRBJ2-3	TGTGCCACCCTACCCCCAGGGACGCAGTATTTT	CATLPPGTQYF
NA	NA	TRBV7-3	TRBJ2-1	TGTGCCAGCAGCTTAACAGGACAGAGACCCTACAATGAGCAGTTCTTC	CASSLTGQRPYNEQFF
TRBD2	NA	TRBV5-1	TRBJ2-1	TGCGCCAGCAGCTCTAGCGGGAGGGCCGGAGGGAATGAGCAGTTCTTC	CASSSSGRAGGNEQFF
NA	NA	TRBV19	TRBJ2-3	TGTGCCAGTAGGGCTCGGGGGTCAGATACGCAGTATTTT	CASRARGSDTQYF